The following is a TCR beta chain sequence with its context. The data were obtained in a study of T cell responses to AZD1222 COVID-19 vaccine. Generated by immunoSEQ multiplex PCR, the TCRdb table keeps only in-frame clones and is missing some. The sample records 120,000 to 150,000 clones, approximately 86% being singletons. The CDR3 length is 13 residues. Trimming removed 1 base from V and 8 bases from J, with 10 bases in between. The germline CDR1 and CDR2 sequences are SGHNT and YYREEE (reference sequence). The source material was peripheral blood, sampled 28 days after the second AZD1222 dose. The receptor's source is an adult who received the AZD1222 COVID-19 vaccine. The chain has TRBV5-4 and TRBJ2-1; D tentatively fits TRBD1 or TRBD2 (5 bases each). CDR3 sequence (DNA): TGTGCCAGCAGCTTGTCGGGGACCGATGAGCAGTTCTTC. It codes for CASSLSGTDEQFF.